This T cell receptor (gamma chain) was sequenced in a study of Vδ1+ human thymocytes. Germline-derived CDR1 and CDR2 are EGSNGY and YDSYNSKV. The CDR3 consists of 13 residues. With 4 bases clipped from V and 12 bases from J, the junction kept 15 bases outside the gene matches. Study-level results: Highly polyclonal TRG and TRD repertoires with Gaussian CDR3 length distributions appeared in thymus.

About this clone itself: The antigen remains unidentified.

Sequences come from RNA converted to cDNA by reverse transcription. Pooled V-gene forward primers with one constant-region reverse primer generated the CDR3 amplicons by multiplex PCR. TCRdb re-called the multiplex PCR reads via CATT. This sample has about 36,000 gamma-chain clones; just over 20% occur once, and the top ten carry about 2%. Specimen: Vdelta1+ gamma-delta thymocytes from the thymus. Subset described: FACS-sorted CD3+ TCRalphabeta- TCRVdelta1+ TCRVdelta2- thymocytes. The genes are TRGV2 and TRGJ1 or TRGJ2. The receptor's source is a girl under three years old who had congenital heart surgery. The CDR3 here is CATWDGPGLWKLF. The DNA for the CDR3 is TGTGCCACCTGGGATGGGCCGGGCTTATGGAAACTCTTT.